The 22 T cell receptor beta chains given below trace back to one sample, sequenced in a study of response to subunit inactivated influenza vaccine. TCRdb fed the RT-PCR reads into MiXCR, producing one record per CDR3 protein. Counted here are under 200,000 distinct CDR3 sequences, less than 15% occurring once; the ten biggest clones make up about 29%. These data were likewise used in another study, on T cells expressing NK-cell markers. This second study says: Making the TCR beta cDNA relied on 5'RACE template switching with UMIs.

The sequenced sample was CD8+ T cells sorted from PBMCs, obtained roughly 12 days after vaccination. These receptors all come from a man aged 45 to 65 who received an inactivated influenza vaccine.

This chain joins TRBV2 and TRBJ2-7; the match to TRBD1 covers 9 bases. This CDR3 comprises 16 residues. Trimming cost V 6 bases and J 5 bases; bases outside gene matches: 14. Germline CDR1 is SNHLY and CDR2 is FYNNEI. The chain's CDR3 is CASRRDTGGGKDEQYF. The CDR3 DNA sequence: TGTGCCAGCAGGAGAGATACAGGGGGCGGTAAGGACGAGCAGTACTTC.

A few counts support this clonotype. V usage is TRBV6-5 and J usage is TRBJ2-2; D unresolved. The germline CDR1 and CDR2 sequences are MNHEY and SVGAGI. CDR3 length: 13 residues. The germline V and J ends were trimmed by 3 bases and 5 bases, with 7 bases remaining between them. The CDR3 bases are TGTGCCAGCAGTTATTTTCGAACCGGGGAGCTGTTTTTT. This gives the protein CASSYFRTGELFF.

The V and J genes are TRBV11-2 and TRBJ1-6, with 7 nucleotides matching TRBD1. V shed 5 bases and J 14 bases; nucleotides not matched to a gene: 6. The CDR3 sequence is 12 residues long. Germline loops: CDR1 SGHAT, CDR2 FQNNGV. This CDR3 is CASSGGQLTLHF. CDR3 nucleotides: TGTGCCAGCAGCGGGGGACAGCTCACCCTCCACTTT. The variable domain in full, completed from reference TRBV11-2 and TRBJ1-6, reads EAGVAQSPRYKIIEKRQSVAFWCNPISGHATLYWYQQILGQGPKLLIQFQNNGVVDDSQLPKDRFSAERLKGVDSTLKIQPAKLEDSAVYLCASSGGQLTLHFGNGTRLTVT.

The CDR3 loop is CASREGIQEQYF. CDR3 sequence (DNA): TGTGCCAGCAGGGAGGGGATTCAGGAGCAGTACTTC. The chain recombines TRBV6-6 with TRBJ2-7, with D maybe TRBD2 (6 bases). The ends were cut back, 6 bases at V and 7 bases at J, with 13 bases in the middle. Germline loops: CDR1 MNHNY, CDR2 SVGAGI (reference sequence). This CDR3 spans 12 amino acids.

This clonotype has more than one count but fewer than ten. The chain recombines TRBV2 with TRBJ2-3, with TRBD2 matching over 8 bases. Trimming cost V 7 bases and J 0 bases; bases outside gene matches: 6. The germline V gene has CDR1 SNHLY and CDR2 FYNNEI. This CDR3 has 15 residues. Here the CDR3 reads CASNPTSASTDTQYF. CDR3 coding DNA: TGTGCCAGCAACCCGACTAGCGCCAGCACAGATACGCAGTATTTT. Drawing the rest from reference TRBV2 and TRBJ2-3, the complete variable domain is EPEVTQTPSHQVTQMGQEVILRCVPISNHLYFYWYRQILGQKVEFLVSFYNNEISEKSEIFDDQFSVERPDGSNFTLKIRSTKLEDSAMYFCASNPTSASTDTQYFGPGTRLTVL.

The chain couples TRBV4-1 to TRBJ2-7, with D possibly TRBD1 on 5 matching bases. Germline assignment: CDR1 MGHRA and CDR2 YSYEKL. The CDR3 is made up of 15 amino acids. Trimming removed 1 base from V and 2 bases from J, with 12 bases in between. Here the CDR3 DNA reads TGCGCCAGCAGCCAAGGACAGTTAGTAGCCTACGAGCAGTACTTC. It yields the protein CASSQGQLVAYEQYF.

The rearrangement uses TRBV11-3 and TRBJ2-1; D is perhaps TRBD1 or TRBD2 (5 bases each). Trimming stripped 4 bases from V and 0 bases from J, with 13 bases between. The CDR3 spans 16 residues. Germline V lookup: CDR1 SGHNT, CDR2 YENEEA. Written as DNA, the CDR3 is TGTGCCAGCAGCTATCGGGACGGAAGCTCCTACAATGAGCAGTTCTTC. It encodes CASSYRDGSSYNEQFF. Variable domain in full (rest from reference TRBV11-3 and TRBJ2-1): EAGVVQSPRYKIIEKKQPVAFWCNPISGHNTLYWYLQNLGQGPELLIRYENEEAVDDSQLPKDRFSAERLKGVDSTLKIQPAELGDSAVYLCASSYRDGSSYNEQFFGPGTRLTVL.

This clonotype was observed at least ten times. This chain links TRBV12-3 or TRBV12-4 with TRBJ2-3, with D tentatively TRBD2 (5 bases). Trimming pared 8 bases from V and 2 bases from J, leaving 17 bases between. This CDR3 spans 15 amino acids. The CDR3 DNA is TGTGCCAGCGCCGAGCGGCCCGACTTCACAGATACGCAGTATTTT. This sequence encodes CASAERPDFTDTQYF.

The chain uses TRBV7-9 and TRBJ2-1, with no clear D. The V end lost 1 base, the J end lost 7 bases, and 8 bases lay between the germline ends. Germline values: CDR1 SEHNR, CDR2 FQNEAQ (reference sequence). This CDR3 has 13 residues. CDR3: CASSLGDRNEQFF. CDR3 sequence (DNA): TGTGCCAGCAGCTTAGGGGATCGGAATGAGCAGTTCTTC.

The CDR3 here is CASSRVGGSGDTQYF. The CDR3 region has the DNA TGTGCCAGCAGCAGAGTCGGGGGCTCAGGAGATACGCAGTATTTT. The rearrangement links TRBV5-6 to TRBJ2-3; either TRBD1 or TRBD2 may fit D (6 bases each). The CDR3 has 15 residues. The germline gives CDR1 SGHDT, CDR2 YYEEEE. V was clipped by 4 bases and J by 5 bases, with 17 bases between them.

The V and J genes are TRBV7-6 and TRBJ2-1; no clear D gene. V was clipped by 1 base and J by 8 bases, with 6 bases between them. CDR1 SGHVS and CDR2 FNYEAQ come from the germline V gene. This CDR3 is 12 amino acids long. DNA of the CDR3: TGTGCCAGCAGCTTAGTGGCTCATGAGCAGTTCTTC. Protein sequence: CASSLVAHEQFF.

The V call is TRBV2, the J call TRBJ1-1, with TRBD1 matching 7 bases. The CDR3 extends over 15 amino acids. The germline V gene has CDR1 SNHLY and CDR2 FYNNEI. V dropped 2 bases and J dropped 4; count of bases not matched to a gene: 7. CDR3 nucleotide sequence: TGTGCCAGCAGTGAACCCGTACAGGGGACCACTGAAGCTTTCTTT. It is translated as CASSEPVQGTTEAFF.

The chain links TRBV28 to TRBJ1-5; no reliable D call. The V and J ends lost 3 bases and 0 bases respectively, with 9 bases between them. The CDR3 extends over 15 amino acids. Germline-derived CDR1 and CDR2 are MDHEN and SYDVKM. CDR3 in amino acids: CASSFGYGSNQPQHF. CDR3 bases: TGTGCCAGCAGTTTTGGTTACGGTAGCAATCAGCCCCAGCATTTT.

V and J are TRBV5-1 and TRBJ2-7; a possible D gene is TRBD1 (6 bases). The CDR3 loop spans 15 amino acids. V was shortened by 4 bases and J by 4 bases, with 18 bases between the two germline ends. Germline loops: CDR1 SGHRS, CDR2 YFSETQ. The CDR3 DNA reads as TGCGCCAGCAGCCCTTGGACAGAGGTATCATACGAGCAGTACTTC. This gives the protein CASSPWTEVSYEQYF.

CDR3 sequence reads: CASSLFSADRYEETQYF. CDR3 sequence (DNA): TGTGCCAGCAGCTTATTCTCGGCTGACAGATATGAAGAGACCCAGTACTTC. The chain couples TRBV7-9 to TRBJ2-5; possible D gene TRBD1, 5 bases. The CDR3 totals 17 residues. The germline V and J ends were trimmed by 2 bases and 3 bases, with 19 bases remaining between them. CDR1 is SEHNR, CDR2 FQNEAQ, per germline (reference sequence).

This clonotype showed up just a few times. The rearrangement joins TRBV29-1 to TRBJ2-2; D remains unclear. The V gene's germline CDR1 is SQVTM and CDR2 ANQGSEA. V shed 4 bases and J shed 5 bases, with 8 bases lying between them. The CDR3 is 12 amino acids. The CDR3 sequence is CSVVERTGELFF. In nucleotides, the CDR3 is TGCAGCGTTGTCGAGAGGACCGGGGAGCTGTTTTTT.

The CDR3 region is CASSSQTGDTDTQYF. CDR3 DNA sequence: TGTGCCAGCAGTTCCCAAACCGGGGACACAGATACGCAGTATTTT. The chain has TRBV6-5 and TRBJ2-3, with D possibly TRBD2 on 5 matching bases. Per the germline V gene, CDR1 is MNHEY and CDR2 is SVGAGI. The V end was cut by 4 bases, the J end by 2 bases, with 13 bases between. CDR3 length: 15 residues.

This clonotype turned up a few times. This chain joins TRBV7-3 and TRBJ2-1; TRBD1 matches 9 bases. The germline CDR1 and CDR2 sequences are SGHTA and FQGTGA. The length of the CDR3 is 13 residues. J was trimmed by 8 bases and V by 5 bases; bases with no gene match: 4. CDR3 residues: CASSPRTGDEQFF. Written as DNA, the CDR3 is TGTGCCAGCAGCCCCCGGACAGGGGATGAGCAGTTCTTC.

The chain uses TRBV7-9 and TRBJ1-1, with D perhaps matching TRBD1 (5 bases). The CDR3 totals 13 residues. With 5 bases removed from V and 8 bases from J, the gap between germline ends came to 15 bases. CDR1 is SEHNR, CDR2 FQNEAQ, per germline (reference sequence). The CDR3 region has the DNA TGTGCCAGCAGCCTGGGGGGAGATCCCGAAGCTTTCTTT. Translation gives CASSLGGDPEAFF.

This clonotype was seen only a few times. This chain uses TRBV29-1 with TRBJ1-2; TRBD1 matches 11 bases. This CDR3 contains 15 residues. The trim removed 3 bases at V and 3 bases at J, leaving 6 bases unmatched. Per the germline V gene, CDR1 is SQVTM and CDR2 is ANQGSEA. CDR3 region: CSVEGGTGGYYGYTF. CDR3 DNA: TGCAGCGTTGAGGGCGGGACAGGGGGTTACTATGGCTACACCTTC.

This chain links TRBV27 with TRBJ1-1; TRBD1 aligns across 9 bases. Germline V gene lookup returns CDR1 MNHEY and CDR2 SMNVEV (reference sequence). With 2 bases clipped from V and 7 bases from J, the junction kept 5 bases outside the gene matches. The CDR3 extends over 14 amino acids. The CDR3 loop reads CASSLPGQGNEAFF. Here the CDR3 DNA reads TGTGCCAGCAGTTTACCGGGACAGGGAAATGAAGCTTTCTTT.

The genes are TRBV20-1 and TRBJ2-1; perhaps D is TRBD1 or TRBD2 (5 bases each). Trimming took off 1 base at V and 7 bases at J, with 20 bases between the two ends. CDR1 is DFQATT and CDR2 is SNEGSKA in the germline V gene (reference sequence). The CDR3 totals 16 residues. CDR3 nucleotides: TGCAGTGCTAGAGCGCCCTTGGGGACGTTATGGAATGAGCAGTTCTTC. Translated, it gives CSARAPLGTLWNEQFF.